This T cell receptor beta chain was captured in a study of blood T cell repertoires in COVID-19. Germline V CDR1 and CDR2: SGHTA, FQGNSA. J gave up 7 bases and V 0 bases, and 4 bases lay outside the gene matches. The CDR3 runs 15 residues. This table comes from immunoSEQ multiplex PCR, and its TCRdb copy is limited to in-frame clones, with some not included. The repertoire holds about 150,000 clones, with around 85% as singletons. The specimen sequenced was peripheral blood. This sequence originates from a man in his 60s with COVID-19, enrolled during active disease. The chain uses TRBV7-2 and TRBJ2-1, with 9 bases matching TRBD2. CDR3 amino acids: CASSLAAGGFNEQFF. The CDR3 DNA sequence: TGTGCCAGCAGCTTAGCGGCGGGGGGGTTTAATGAGCAGTTCTTC. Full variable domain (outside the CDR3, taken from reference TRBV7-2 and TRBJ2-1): GAGVSQSPSNKVTEKGKDVELRCDPISGHTALYWYRQSLGQGLEFLIYFQGNSAPDKSGLPSDRFSAERTGGSVSTLTIQRTQQEDSAVYLCASSLAAGGFNEQFFGPGTRLTVL.